The 32 T cell receptor beta chains given below trace back to one sample, sequenced in a study of control samples from healthy donors and cancer patients. TCRdb keeps only in-frame clones here, not all; method: immunoSEQ multiplex PCR. This table has 150,000 to 200,000 clones, just over 90% appearing once. Sequenced sample: blood. The source is a man aged 30 to 39 in good health.

V usage is TRBV10-1 and J usage is TRBJ2-2; D remains unclear. The germline V gene encodes CDR1 WNHNN and CDR2 SYGVQD (reference sequence). This CDR3 is 16 amino acids long. V dropped 3 bases and J dropped 0 bases, with 11 bases sitting between them. CDR3 region: CASSDETDTNTGELFF. The DNA for the CDR3 is TGCGCCAGCAGTGATGAGACGGATACGAACACCGGGGAGCTGTTTTTT.

This clone is a singleton in its sample. The genes are TRBV6-5 and TRBJ2-1; D uncertain. The V end lost 6 bases, the J end lost 0 bases, and 12 bases lay between the germline ends. This CDR3 region has 15 residues. The germline CDR1 and CDR2 sequences are MNHEY and SVGAGI. The CDR3: CASSPRKSSYNEQFF. The CDR3 nucleotides read TGTGCCAGCAGCCCCAGGAAAAGCTCCTACAATGAGCAGTTCTTC.

The chain uses TRBV7-2 and TRBJ1-5, with unresolved D. The CDR3 sequence is 15 residues long. With 1 base removed from V and 2 bases from J, the gap between germline ends came to 9 bases. The V gene's germline CDR1 is SGHTA and CDR2 FQGNSA. The DNA of the CDR3 is TGTGCCAGCAGCTTAGTGGGCGGTGGCAATCAGCCCCAGCATTTT. It translates to CASSLVGGGNQPQHF.

The chain recombines TRBV14 with TRBJ1-2; 12 bases line up with TRBD1. Trimming at V came to 2 bases and at J to 2 bases, leaving 3 bases not matched to a gene. Germline values: CDR1 SGHDN, CDR2 FVKESK. CDR3 size: 16 residues. CDR3: CASSQPGTGGNYGYTF. DNA of the CDR3: TGTGCCAGCAGCCAACCCGGGACAGGGGGCAACTATGGCTACACCTTC.

This chain connects TRBV27 to TRBJ1-1; TRBD1 matches 8 bases. V was clipped by 7 bases and J by 11 bases; unmatched bases: 12. This CDR3 is 13 amino acids long. CDR1 and CDR2 from the germline V gene are MNHEY and SMNVEV (reference sequence). The CDR3 loop reads CASNFRGRGMAFF. The CDR3 DNA is TGTGCCAGCAATTTCAGGGGGCGCGGGATGGCTTTCTTT.

This clone was observed a single time. V gene TRBV5-6 combines with J gene TRBJ1-2; 11 bases are shared with TRBD1. J lost 8 bases, V lost 4 bases, and 7 bases had no gene match. Germline V CDR1 and CDR2: SGHDT, YYEEEE. This CDR3 is 14 amino acids long. CDR3 in DNA: TGTGCCAGCAGCCCCGGGACAGGGGGGATCGGCTACACCTTC. Protein: CASSPGTGGIGYTF. The variable domain in full, completed from reference TRBV5-6 and TRBJ1-2, reads DAGVTQSPTHLIKTRGQQVTLRCSPKSGHDTVSWYQQALGQGPQFIFQYYEEEERQRGNFPDRFSGHQFPNYSSELNVNALLLGDSALYLCASSPGTGGIGYTFGSGTRLTVV.

The J gene is TRBJ2-3, the V gene TRBV27; TRBD1 aligns across 9 bases. This CDR3 comprises 16 residues. The V gene's germline CDR1 is MNHEY and CDR2 SMNVEV (reference sequence). V lost 4 bases and J lost 6; bases outside the gene matches: 11. CDR3 protein: CASSSDRGDDADTQYF. The CDR3 coding sequence is TGTGCCAGCAGTTCGGACAGGGGAGATGATGCTGATACGCAGTATTTT.

This chain joins TRBV19 and TRBJ1-2, with TRBD1 as a possible D gene (5 bases). The V end lost 0 bases, the J end lost 5 bases, and 10 bases lay between the germline ends. There are 14 residues in the CDR3. CDR1 and CDR2 (germline): LNHDA, SQIVND (reference sequence). The CDR3 is CASSIDRPGYGYTF. Written as DNA, the CDR3 is TGTGCCAGTAGTATAGACCGGCCAGGGTATGGCTACACCTTC.

CDR3 sequence reads: CASSIRAGGTDTQYF. The CDR3 coding sequence is TGTGCCAGTAGTATAAGGGCAGGGGGCACAGATACGCAGTATTTT. V usage is TRBV19 and J usage is TRBJ2-3, with D perhaps matching TRBD1 (6 bases). Deletions cut 2 bases from V and 1 base from J, with 10 bases between. The CDR3 length is 15 residues. Looked up from germline, CDR1 is LNHDA and CDR2 is SQIVND (reference sequence).

This rearrangement joins TRBV5-8 to TRBJ2-7; the D gene is possibly TRBD1 (6 bases). CDR1 is SGHTS, CDR2 YDEGEE, per germline. Trimming left V 0 bases short and J 3 bases short, with 16 bases between. CDR3 length: 16 amino acids. The CDR3 protein is CASSLGAGVASYEQYF. The CDR3 nucleotides read TGTGCCAGCAGCTTGGGGGCAGGGGTCGCAAGCTACGAGCAGTACTTC.

The chain links TRBV4-1 to TRBJ1-4; no clear D gene. The V gene lost 4 bases and the J gene lost 5 bases, with 8 bases spanning the gap. Germline loops: CDR1 MGHRA, CDR2 YSYEKL. This CDR3 has 13 residues. CDR3 loop: CASSPIRNEKLFF. The CDR3 bases are TGCGCCAGCAGCCCAATACGGAATGAAAAACTGTTTTTT.

This chain connects TRBV11-3 to TRBJ2-2, with D possibly being TRBD1 (6 bases). CDR3 length equals 15 residues. Germline V gene sequence: CDR1 SGHNT, CDR2 YENEEA. The ends were cut back, 4 bases at V and 5 bases at J, with 14 bases in the middle. CDR3 region: CASSSAGTTTGELFF. CDR3 sequence (DNA): TGTGCCAGCAGCTCGGCCGGGACAACAACCGGGGAGCTGTTTTTT.

The genes are TRBV27 and TRBJ2-1; 14 positions match TRBD2. The CDR3 is made up of 14 amino acids. Trimming cost V 7 bases and J 7 bases; bases outside gene matches: 3. Germline V gene data show CDR1 as MNHEY and CDR2 as SMNVEV (reference sequence). The CDR3 sequence is CASIGLAGGNEQFF. The CDR3 nucleotides are TGTGCCAGCATCGGACTAGCGGGAGGAAATGAGCAGTTCTTC.

This clone was counted once. Other nucleotide sequences from this sample produce the same CDR3. V and J are TRBV6-6 and TRBJ1-2, with a tentative D call TRBD1 (5 bases). This CDR3 contains 12 residues. CDR1 and CDR2 (germline): MNHNY, SVGAGI (reference sequence). Between the trimmed V and J ends, which lost 4 bases and 5 bases, there was a span of 8 bases. CDR3 nucleotides: TGTGCCAGCAGTTCGGGGGGTTATGGCTACACCTTC. This codes for CASSSGGYGYTF.

The chain couples TRBV19 to TRBJ2-2; TRBD1 matches 9 bases. In germline, CDR1 is LNHDA, CDR2 SQIVND (reference sequence). The CDR3 length is 15 residues. J gave up 6 bases and V 5 bases, and 7 bases lay outside the gene matches. The CDR3 protein is CASSVGQGGAGELFF. The CDR3 DNA reads as TGTGCCAGTAGTGTGGGACAGGGAGGTGCCGGGGAGCTGTTTTTT.

V gene TRBV6-2 or TRBV6-3 combines with J gene TRBJ2-2; no reliable D call. Germline values: CDR1 MNHEY, CDR2 SVGEGT. Trimming removed 4 bases at V and 4 bases at J, with 13 bases between. This CDR3 has 15 amino acids. This CDR3 is CASSSPLRGTGELFF. The CDR3, as DNA: TGTGCCAGCAGTTCCCCTTTGAGAGGCACCGGGGAGCTGTTTTTT.

CDR3 region: CASSVGGLLGNTEAFF. The CDR3 nucleotides are TGTGCCAGCAGCGTAGGCGGGCTTCTTGGGAACACTGAAGCTTTCTTT. The rearrangement links TRBV9 to TRBJ1-1; D remains ambiguous. The CDR3 contains 16 residues. The V end lost 0 bases, the J end lost 1 base, and 13 bases lay between the germline ends. CDR1 and CDR2 from the germline V gene are SGDLS and YYNGEE.

The chain combines TRBV7-9 with TRBJ2-2, with 8 positions matching TRBD1. CDR3 length equals 15 residues. Germline CDR1 SEHNR, CDR2 FQNEAQ (reference sequence). The junction had 6 bases not matched to a gene; V was cut back by 4 bases and J by 5 bases. The CDR3 is CASSSRQGWTGELFF. For the CDR3, the DNA is TGTGCCAGCAGCTCAAGACAGGGGTGGACCGGGGAGCTGTTTTTT.

V gene TRBV21-1 combines with J gene TRBJ1-6. TRBV21-1 is a known pseudogene. The CDR3 has 11 amino acids. In nucleotides, the CDR3 is TGTGCCAGCAGCAAACCTTCACCCCTCCACTTT. It is translated as CASSKPSPLHF.

The J gene is TRBJ1-3, the V gene TRBV11-2; 9 positions agree with TRBD1. The CDR3 length is 13 residues. Germline V gene lookup returns CDR1 SGHAT and CDR2 FQNNGV. The trim removed 3 bases at V and 12 bases at J, leaving 6 bases unmatched. This CDR3 reads CASSLGQGSNIYF. The CDR3 coding sequence is TGTGCCAGCAGCTTGGGACAGGGTTCGAACATATATTTT.

The V gene is TRBV4-3, the J gene TRBJ2-1; D possibly corresponds to TRBD1 (5 bases). The V gene's germline CDR1 is LGHNA and CDR2 YSLEER. The CDR3 has 14 amino acids. V was clipped by 4 bases and J by 4 bases, with 11 bases between them. The CDR3 sequence: CASSPDDSYNEQFF. For the CDR3, the DNA is TGCGCCAGCAGCCCAGACGACAGTTACAATGAGCAGTTCTTC.

This sequence joins TRBV7-2 and TRBJ1-5; D call uncertain. The CDR3 is 15 amino acids. The germline CDR1 and CDR2 sequences are SGHTA and FQGNSA. Trimming removed 2 bases from V and 0 bases from J, with 8 bases in between. The DNA of the CDR3 is TGTGCCAGCAGCTTAAGGGCATTTAGCAATCAGCCCCAGCATTTT. This gives the protein CASSLRAFSNQPQHF.

This chain connects TRBV5-4 to TRBJ1-4; D gene unclear. CDR1 and CDR2 (germline): SGHNT, YYREEE (reference sequence). The germline V and J ends were trimmed by 0 bases and 5 bases, with 11 bases remaining between them. The CDR3 is made up of 15 amino acids. DNA for the CDR3: TGTGCCAGCAGCTTGGGCGCAGGTTTAAATGAAAAACTGTTTTTT. Protein: CASSLGAGLNEKLFF.

Worth noting for this clone: Other DNA sequences in the same sample also yield this CDR3. This chain joins TRBV6-6 and TRBJ1-1, with D possibly matching TRBD1 (6 bases). This CDR3 region has 14 residues. Trimming took off 2 bases at V and 2 bases at J, with 9 bases between the two ends. Germline assignment: CDR1 MNHNY and CDR2 SVGAGI (reference sequence). CDR3: CASSYGQLNTEAFF. The DNA for the CDR3 is TGTGCCAGCAGTTACGGACAGCTTAACACTGAAGCTTTCTTT.

This clone has a single count. The chain carries TRBV4-1 and TRBJ1-4; D ambiguous. The CDR3 is made up of 15 amino acids. Trimming stripped 4 bases from V and 7 bases from J, with 16 bases between. Germline CDR1 is MGHRA and CDR2 is YSYEKL. DNA for the CDR3: TGCGCCAGCAGCCTCCGGGGAGGGCGTTCTGAAAAACTGTTTTTT. This encodes CASSLRGGRSEKLFF.

The gene calls are TRBV6-1 and TRBJ1-3, with 7 bases fitting TRBD1. The CDR3 has 15 residues. Germline-derived CDR1 and CDR2 are MNHNS and SASEGT. After removal of 1 base from V and 4 bases from J, the junction contained 4 bases not matched to a gene. CDR3 residues: CASSEVGTAGNTIYF. CDR3 nucleotide sequence: TGTGCCAGCAGTGAAGTTGGGACAGCCGGAAACACCATATATTTT.

The chain couples TRBV2 to TRBJ1-2; 8 bases agree with TRBD1. The CDR3 loop spans 13 amino acids. CDR1 is SNHLY, CDR2 FYNNEI, per germline. V gave up 5 bases and J gave up 5 bases; unmatched junction bases: 4. The CDR3 sequence is CASSQGARYGYTF. For the CDR3, the DNA is TGTGCCAGCAGTCAGGGGGCTAGGTATGGCTACACCTTC.

The rearrangement uses TRBV19 and TRBJ1-2; D is perhaps TRBD1 (6 bases). Trimming removed 6 bases at V and 6 bases at J, with 14 bases between. This CDR3 has 13 amino acids. Looked up from germline, CDR1 is LNHDA and CDR2 is SQIVND (reference sequence). The CDR3 is CASRQDSYDGYTF. CDR3 in DNA: TGTGCCAGTAGGCAGGACAGCTATGATGGCTACACCTTC.

This clone was seen a single time. This sequence joins TRBV7-8 and TRBJ2-1; 10 bases fit TRBD2. Germline CDR1 and CDR2: SGHVS and FQNEAQ. With 1 base clipped from V and 1 base from J, the junction kept 1 base outside the gene matches. This CDR3 is 16 amino acids long. This CDR3 is CASSLGTSGSYNEQFF. In DNA form, the CDR3 reads TGTGCCAGCAGCTTAGGGACTAGCGGATCCTACAATGAGCAGTTCTTC.

The chain joins TRBV2 to TRBJ1-6, with TRBD1 identical over 7 bases. V lost 7 bases and J lost 10; bases outside the gene matches: 10. The CDR3 sequence is 14 residues long. Germline V gene lookup returns CDR1 SNHLY and CDR2 FYNNEI. This CDR3 reads CASKWEGANSPLHF. CDR3 coding DNA: TGTGCCAGCAAGTGGGAGGGGGCCAACTCACCCCTCCACTTT.

The chain has TRBV14 and TRBJ1-2; D remains unclear. V was trimmed by 0 bases and J by 7 bases, leaving 15 bases between them. The germline gives CDR1 SGHDN, CDR2 FVKESK. This CDR3 comprises 15 residues. CDR3 protein: CASSQDRAEKGGYTF. The CDR3, as DNA: TGTGCCAGCAGCCAAGATAGGGCGGAAAAGGGTGGCTACACCTTC.

The rearrangement uses TRBV6-1 and TRBJ2-5; 7 positions match TRBD2. From germline, CDR1 is MNHNS and CDR2 SASEGT. The trim removed 3 bases at V and 3 bases at J, leaving 10 bases unmatched. The CDR3 extends over 16 amino acids. CDR3 nucleotides: TGTGCCAGCAGTGATCAGTGGGGGGGAAGAGAAGAGACCCAGTACTTC. It specifies CASSDQWGGREETQYF.